The clone carrying this T cell receptor beta chain was detected a few times. The target antigen is unknown. Using a J-beta primer mix together with a sample-barcoded 5' primer, a second PCR was run for about 7 to 12 cycles. MiXCR was run by TCRdb on the 5' RACE reads, yielding one entry per CDR3 protein. The top ten clones hold around a sixth of a sample with hundreds of thousands of distinct CDR3 sequences, about 30% of them seen once. This entry comes from a study of blood T cells in healthy people across ages. Study-level points and caveats: Getting older went along with TCR beta diversity per million T cells dropping roughly linearly. When set beside aged donors, long-lived donors presented more naive CD4+ cells and higher diversity.

The CDR3 is 18 residues long. V was pared by 0 bases and J by 3 bases, with 8 bases of the junction left unmatched. Looked up from germline, CDR1 is SGDLS and CDR2 is YYNGEE. The rearrangement joins TRBV9 to TRBJ2-1, with 11 nucleotides matching TRBD2. The source of this sequence is an elderly woman in good health. The sequenced sample was blood. CDR3 nucleotide sequence: TGTGCCAGCAGCGTAGCTCCCTCAACTAGCGGGGGCTACAATGAGCAGTTCTTC. Encoded protein: CASSVAPSTSGGYNEQFF.